Below, one T cell receptor (beta chain) is given with its context. What it recognizes is unknown. Germline V lookup: CDR1 MNHNS, CDR2 SASEGT. CDR3 length equals 15 residues. Trimming shortened V by 4 bases and J by 1 base, and 10 bases separated the two germline ends. These data belong to a study of CD8 T cells in Susac syndrome. Stable or active relapsing-remitting multiple sclerosis, untreated and meeting revised McDonald criteria, defined the controls. TEMRA cells were enriched by FACS, while CD8+ and CD4+ T cells were obtained through a negative isolation that was performed magnetically. A quantity of about 0.5 to 1 ug RNA underwent reverse transcription using random hexamers. Coverage of TCR beta CDR3 amplification by immunoSEQ multiplex PCR extended to 54 Vbeta and 13 Jbeta. TCRdb redid the calling of the immunoSEQ multiplex PCR reads with MiXCR, one entry per CDR3 protein. The data show about 430,000 distinct CDR3 sequences, about 85% seen once.

Regarding the study as a whole: Acknowledgment was made by the study that its TCR sequencing and HLA analysis involved a relatively small number of individuals.

This receptor was identified in a human donor with multiple sclerosis. The chain joins TRBV6-1 to TRBJ1-4; D unresolved. The sequenced sample consisted of CD8+ T cells from PBMCs. CDR3 amino acids: CASSAHLRTNEKLFF. The CDR3 DNA reads as TGTGCCAGCAGTGCTCACCTTAGAACTAATGAAAAACTGTTTTTT.